This T cell receptor beta chain came from a study of blood T cell repertoires in COVID-19. The protocol was immunoSEQ multiplex PCR, while the TCRdb copy is restricted to in-frame clones and leaves out a portion. This table holds some 39,000 clones, 86% found once. The CDR3 loop spans 14 amino acids. Germline CDR1 SGHKS, CDR2 YYEKEE (reference sequence). V shed 6 bases and J shed 5 bases, with 17 bases lying between them. This receptor was obtained from a man aged 40-49 years with active COVID-19. The source material was peripheral blood. This sequence joins TRBV5-5 and TRBJ1-1, with a possible D match to TRBD1 (6 bases). The CDR3, as DNA: TGTGCCAGCACCATTGCGGGGGGGCGGACTGAAGCTTTCTTT. Protein product: CASTIAGGRTEAFF. Full variable domain (outside the CDR3, taken from reference TRBV5-5 and TRBJ1-1): DAGVTQSPTHLIKTRGQQVTLRCSPISGHKSVSWYQQVLGQGPQFIFQYYEKEERGRGNFPDRFSARQFPNYSSELNVNALLLGDSALYLCASTIAGGRTEAFFGQGTRLTVV.